These T cell receptor beta chains were read from a single sample in a study of T-cell reconstitution after alpha-beta-depleted transplantation in children. TCRdb reprocessed the PCR reads via MiXCR and lists one record per CDR3 protein. The sample yields about 610,000 distinct CDR3 sequences, about 11% seen once. The sequenced sample was PBMCs from the stem cell graft donor, obtained from the stem cell graft. These receptor sequences come from a human donor who donated a stem cell graft to a child with acute myeloid leukemia. Both conserved end residues are part of each CDR3.

v_call	cdr3_aa
TRBV29-1	CSVGPASYNEQFF
TRBV21-1	CASSKALRGRGLRPGANVLTF
TRBV18	CASSQGQGMSDTQYF
TRBV12-3/TRBV12-4	CASSTLEGTAVLYGYTF
TRBV13	CASSFYPDQDRDNGYTF
TRBV11-2	CASSPTRSSGAFF
TRBV29-1	CIVAQSGETQYF
TRBV5-1	CASSRETGAPEAFF
TRBV12-3/TRBV12-4	CASSLERTSGSSYNEQFF
TRBV7-6	CASSKTVTGELFF
TRBV10-3	CAISDTSTGTDTQYF
TRBV20-1	CSASAFGTKFGEQYF
TRBV7-3	CASSLWGASYNEQFF
TRBV12-3/TRBV12-4	CASRREDQPQHF
TRBV7-2	CASSLAHRETQYF
TRBV20-1	CSARTGSLRTDTQYF
TRBV6-2/TRBV6-3	CASTPGGTSANTGELFF
TRBV5-1	CASSLSVFSGANVLTF
TRBV29-1	CSVELAADTQYF
TRBV29-1	CSVKGGSTTSYEQYF
TRBV24-1	CATSDSMDTQYF
TRBV5-1	CASSSLPGQGAVNTGELFF
TRBV2	CASTGNEQFF
TRBV7-8	CASSQGRDEAFF
TRBV6-5	CASSYSSAGGETQYF
TRBV10-3	CAISESGRGTYNEQFF
TRBV2	CASSVTPGEGYTF
TRBV6-5	CASSYGQGIDYEQYF
TRBV29-1	CSGGTSILNEQFF
TRBV7-9	CASSFSGNYNEQFF
TRBV12-3/TRBV12-4	CASSPRLATRTDSSYNEQFF
TRBV20-1	CSASIQAGSGANVLTF
TRBV6-1	CASSDPGGVGYTF
TRBV12-3/TRBV12-4	CASSFSGSPYNEQFF
TRBV25-1	CASSPRQGSEQYF
TRBV4-2	CAIGPGSGEQFF
TRBV10-3	CAISLRDKENYGYTF
TRBV5-6	CASSAGEYSYEQYF
TRBV29-1	CSVDGAPGGGVWGYTF
TRBV5-6	CASSLGTGRHEQFF
TRBV7-2	CASSLATGGYMNTEAFF
TRBV24-1	CATSDRGTRVGNEQFF
TRBV4-3	CASSQDRELAAGTQYF
TRBV2	CAGTYGQGFYGYTF
TRBV29-1	CSVEGSEWTDTQYF
TRBV12-3/TRBV12-4	CASSFGEAASSYEQYF
TRBV6-2/TRBV6-3	CASSPRTSGIGSYNEQFF
TRBV3-1	CASSRTGLGELATNEKLFF
TRBV24-1	CATSESGNQPQHF
TRBV7-8	CATTGSYGYTF
TRBV28	CASSFPALGADSNQPQHF
TRBV29-1	CSVEANEQFF
TRBV6-2/TRBV6-3	CASTDLRYTEAFF
TRBV29-1	CSVGPGTGGEQYF